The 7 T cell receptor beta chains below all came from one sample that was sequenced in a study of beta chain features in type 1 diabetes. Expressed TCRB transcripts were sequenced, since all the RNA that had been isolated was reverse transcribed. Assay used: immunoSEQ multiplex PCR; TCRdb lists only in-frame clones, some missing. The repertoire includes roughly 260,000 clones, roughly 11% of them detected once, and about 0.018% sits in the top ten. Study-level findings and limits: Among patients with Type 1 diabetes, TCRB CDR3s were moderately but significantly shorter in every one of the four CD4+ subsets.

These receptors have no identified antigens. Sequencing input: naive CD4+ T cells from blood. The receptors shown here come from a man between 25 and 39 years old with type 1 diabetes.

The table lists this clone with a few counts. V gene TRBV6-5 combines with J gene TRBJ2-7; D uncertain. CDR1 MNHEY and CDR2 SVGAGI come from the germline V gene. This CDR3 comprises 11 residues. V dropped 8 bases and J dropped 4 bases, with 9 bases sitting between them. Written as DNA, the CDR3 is TGTGCCAGCCGACAAGATTACGAGCAGTACTTC. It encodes CASRQDYEQYF.

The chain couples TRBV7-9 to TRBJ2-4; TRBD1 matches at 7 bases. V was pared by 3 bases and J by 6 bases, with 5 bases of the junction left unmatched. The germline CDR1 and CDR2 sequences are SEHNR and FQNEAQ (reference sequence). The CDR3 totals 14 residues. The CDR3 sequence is CASSFSGQSNIQYF. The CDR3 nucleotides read TGTGCCAGCAGCTTTTCGGGACAGTCAAACATTCAGTACTTC.

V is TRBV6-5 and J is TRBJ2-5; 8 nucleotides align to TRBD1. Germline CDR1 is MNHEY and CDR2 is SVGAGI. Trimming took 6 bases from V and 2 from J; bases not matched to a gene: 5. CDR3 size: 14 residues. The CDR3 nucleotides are TGTGCCAGCAGGCGGGGACAGGTTCAAGAGACCCAGTACTTC. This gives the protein CASRRGQVQETQYF.

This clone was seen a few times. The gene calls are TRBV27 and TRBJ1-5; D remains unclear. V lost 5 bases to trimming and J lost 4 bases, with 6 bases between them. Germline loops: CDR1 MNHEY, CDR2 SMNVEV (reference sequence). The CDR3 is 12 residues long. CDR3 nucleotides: TGTGCCAGCAGTGGCCTTAATCAGCCCCAGCATTTT. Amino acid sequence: CASSGLNQPQHF.

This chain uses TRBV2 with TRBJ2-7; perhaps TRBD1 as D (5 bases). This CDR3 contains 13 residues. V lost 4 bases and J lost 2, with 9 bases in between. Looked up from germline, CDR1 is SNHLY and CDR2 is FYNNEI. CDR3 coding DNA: TGTGCCAGCAGTGGAGACAGTACCTACGAGCAGTACTTC. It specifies CASSGDSTYEQYF.

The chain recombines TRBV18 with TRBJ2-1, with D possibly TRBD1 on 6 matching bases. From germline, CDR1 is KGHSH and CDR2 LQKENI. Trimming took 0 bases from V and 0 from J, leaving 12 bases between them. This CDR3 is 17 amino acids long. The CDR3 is CASSPPGTSSSYNEQFF. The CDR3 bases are TGTGCCAGCTCACCACCGGGGACATCGAGCTCCTACAATGAGCAGTTCTTC.

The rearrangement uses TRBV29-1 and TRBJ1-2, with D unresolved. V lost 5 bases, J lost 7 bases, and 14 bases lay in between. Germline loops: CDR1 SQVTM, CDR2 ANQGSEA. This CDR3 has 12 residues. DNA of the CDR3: TGCAGCGTTTCCCCAGTTATTGGTGGCTACACCTTC. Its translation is CSVSPVIGGYTF.